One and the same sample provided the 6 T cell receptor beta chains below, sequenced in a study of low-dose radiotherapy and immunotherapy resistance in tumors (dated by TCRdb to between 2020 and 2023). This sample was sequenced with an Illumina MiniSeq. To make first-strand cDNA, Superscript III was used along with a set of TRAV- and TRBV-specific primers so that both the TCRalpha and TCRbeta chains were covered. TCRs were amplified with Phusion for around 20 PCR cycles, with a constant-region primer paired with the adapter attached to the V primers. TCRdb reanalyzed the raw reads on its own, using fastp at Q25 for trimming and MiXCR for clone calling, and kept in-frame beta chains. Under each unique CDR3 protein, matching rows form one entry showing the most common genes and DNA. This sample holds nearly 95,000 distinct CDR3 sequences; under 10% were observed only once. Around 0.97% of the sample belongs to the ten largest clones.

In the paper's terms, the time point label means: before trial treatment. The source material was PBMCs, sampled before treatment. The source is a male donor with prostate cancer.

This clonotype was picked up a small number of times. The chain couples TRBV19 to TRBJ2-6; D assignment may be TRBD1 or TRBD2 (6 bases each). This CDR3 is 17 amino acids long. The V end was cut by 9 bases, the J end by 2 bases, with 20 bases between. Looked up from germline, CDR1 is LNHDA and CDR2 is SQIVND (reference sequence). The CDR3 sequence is CASSLGGGSAGANVLTF. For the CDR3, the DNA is TGTGCCAGCTCCCTCGGGGGCGGGTCGGCTGGGGCCAACGTCCTGACTTTC. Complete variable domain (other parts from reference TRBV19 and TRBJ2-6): DGGITQSPKYLFRKEGQNVTLSCEQNLNHDAMYWYRQDPGQGLRLIYYSQIVNDFQKGDIAEGYSVSREKKESFPLTVTSAQKNPTAFYLCASSLGGGSAGANVLTFGAGSRLTVL.

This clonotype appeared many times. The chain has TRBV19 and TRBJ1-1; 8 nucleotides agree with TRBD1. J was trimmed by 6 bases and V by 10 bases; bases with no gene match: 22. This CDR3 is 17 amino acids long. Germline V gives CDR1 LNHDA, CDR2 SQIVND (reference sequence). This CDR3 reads CATKKGGGGQGYSEAFF. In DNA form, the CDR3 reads TGTGCCACTAAGAAAGGAGGCGGCGGACAGGGCTATTCTGAAGCTTTCTTT.

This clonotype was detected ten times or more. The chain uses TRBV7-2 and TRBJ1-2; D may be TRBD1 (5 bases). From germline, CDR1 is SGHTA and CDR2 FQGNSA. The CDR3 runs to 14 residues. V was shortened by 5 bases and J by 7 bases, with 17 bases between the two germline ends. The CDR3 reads CASSPSAGLSGYTF. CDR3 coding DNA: TGTGCCAGCAGCCCTAGTGCGGGGCTCAGTGGCTACACCTTC.

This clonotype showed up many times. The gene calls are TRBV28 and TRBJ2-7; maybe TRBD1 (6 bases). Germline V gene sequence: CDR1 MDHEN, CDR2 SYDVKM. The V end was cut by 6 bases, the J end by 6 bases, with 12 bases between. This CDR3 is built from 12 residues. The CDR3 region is CASRQGRGEQYF. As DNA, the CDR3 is TGTGCCAGCAGACAGGGAAGGGGCGAGCAGTACTTC.

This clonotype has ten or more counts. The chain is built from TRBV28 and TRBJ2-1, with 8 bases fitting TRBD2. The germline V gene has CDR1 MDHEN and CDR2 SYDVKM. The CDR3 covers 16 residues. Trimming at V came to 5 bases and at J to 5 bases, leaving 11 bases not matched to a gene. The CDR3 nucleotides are TGTGCCAGCAGTCCCGCCCCGGGACTAGGTAACAATGAGCAGTTCTTC. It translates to CASSPAPGLGNNEQFF.

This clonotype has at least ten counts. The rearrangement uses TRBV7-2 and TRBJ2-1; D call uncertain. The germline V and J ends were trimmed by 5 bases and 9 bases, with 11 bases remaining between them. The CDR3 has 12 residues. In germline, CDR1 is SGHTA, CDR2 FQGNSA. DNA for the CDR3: TGTGCCAGCAGCCACGACCAGGTTGAGCAGTTCTTC. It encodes CASSHDQVEQFF.